The rows below give T cell receptor beta chains drawn from one sample of a study of cytomegalovirus exposure and HLA in healthy donors. Clones were sequenced by immunoSEQ multiplex PCR, and TCRdb holds only the in-frame ones, with some missing. This table holds approximately 50,000 clones. Material: PBMCs. The receptors shown here come from a woman in her thirties or forties in good health and CMV-seronegative. Both conserved end residues are trimmed from each CDR3.

V gene	J gene	CDR3 protein
TRBV28	TRBJ1-5	ASITSPGTENLNQPQH
TRBV5-1	TRBJ2-3	ASRGQGNEDTQY
TRBV28	TRBJ1-3	ASSLAGTGGTSGNTIY
TRBV5-1	TRBJ2-1	ASSPTGGKNNEQF
TRBV10-3	TRBJ1-1	AVQGPMNTEAF
TRBV6-6	TRBJ2-7	ASSYSRGAGYEQY
TRBV5-4	TRBJ2-2	ASSLSGNTGELF
TRBV19	TRBJ2-7	ASRPSGLAAVYEQY
TRBV19	TRBJ2-1	ASSGQGASNEQF
TRBV6-1	TRBJ1-2	ASSAAGLYGYT
TRBV7-3	TRBJ2-2	ASSLAGDTGELF
TRBV30	TRBJ2-1	AWSSGLRTNEQF
TRBV7-3	TRBJ1-1	ASSNTGTEAF
TRBV6-1	TRBJ2-2	ASSEGFGTATRGELF
TRBV19	TRBJ1-3	ATKDRNSGNTIY
TRBV12-5	TRBJ1-2	ASGLVEAKPYGYT
TRBV7-8	TRBJ2-1	ASSRGAGDDNEQF
TRBV30	TRBJ2-1	AWRVPSAVSDNEQF
TRBV5-6	TRBJ2-3	ASSIGLAGGGGTDTQY
TRBV30	TRBJ1-2	AWSSLGQAPGYT
TRBV6-1	TRBJ1-1	ASSPSGGTEAF
TRBV28	TRBJ1-1	ASSPRGGAAF
TRBV11-2	TRBJ2-5	ASSPTGGGQETQY
TRBV5-1	TRBJ1-1	ASSVTGGWGNTEAF
TRBV6-5	TRBJ1-4	ASRPFGQGEKLF
TRBV13	TRBJ2-7	ASSPPAGSFYEQY
TRBV5-1	TRBJ1-3	ASSPGTGGNTIY
TRBV5-1	TRBJ2-5	ASTGTGQETQY
TRBV9	TRBJ2-3	ASAPGVGIRTDTQY
TRBV2	TRBJ2-7	ASRLAGGAYEQY
TRBV2	TRBJ1-3	ASKQGVPYSGNTIY
TRBV19	TRBJ2-7	ASSQLAGEYEQY
TRBV5-6	TRBJ1-6	ASSLAYGRGNSPLH
TRBV9	TRBJ2-1	ASSVGGGPSSYNEQF
TRBV4-1	TRBJ2-3	ASWEAGGGDTQY
TRBV5-6	TRBJ1-2	ASSVGGTLSYGYT
TRBV28	TRBJ1-2	ASSLTAQFSYGYT
TRBV30	TRBJ1-5	AWSLGDSNQPQH
TRBV15	TRBJ2-3	ATSRDRGQSTDTQY
TRBV5-1	TRBJ2-3	ASSRDSGPDTQY
TRBV9	TRBJ1-2	ASSVTGRGAGYT
TRBV4-3	TRBJ1-6	ASSRGQGYDNSPLH
TRBV10-2	TRBJ2-7	ATPAESLTYEQY
TRBV12-5	TRBJ1-2	ASGFRGYGYT
TRBV29-1	TRBJ1-1	SVDIQGATEAF
TRBV6-5	TRBJ1-2	ASSYNPAGGPYGYT
TRBV30	TRBJ2-7	AWSPPGAVYEQY
TRBV27	TRBJ1-6	ASSLQGNSPLH
TRBV29-1	TRBJ1-1	SVDPPGGTEAF
TRBV2	TRBJ1-1	ASNADRGTEAF
TRBV7-2	TRBJ2-1	ASSPSGSSSYEQF
TRBV10-3	TRBJ1-2	AISESREGAQDYT
TRBV2	TRBJ2-1	ASSARLARNEQF
TRBV30	TRBJ2-7	ARSGAGTVY
TRBV4-2	TRBJ1-4	ASSQDSPGGKLF